Listed below are T cell receptor beta chains from one sample, sequenced in a study of T-cell memory formation after mild COVID-19. Using its own MiXCR run on the 5' RACE reads, TCRdb lists one record per CDR3 protein. The sample shows 300,000 to 400,000 distinct CDR3 sequences, approximately 14% of them seen only once. Sequencing was done on a sample of PBMCs or a T cell subset sorted from them (not recorded which). The receptor set was obtained from a man aged 18-30 years who had mild COVID-19 (a few samples of this study predate the infection). Cell type and time point are not known. Both conserved end residues are part of each CDR3. Fields, in order: V gene, clone size, D gene, J gene, CDR3 DNA, CDR3 protein. A D gene is named only where the DNA matches it firmly. Size values are once, few and many counts, or a class for expanded clones, and some rows have none.

v_gene: TRBV25-1; abundance: few; d_gene: TRBD2; j_gene: TRBJ2-1; CDR3nt: TGTGCCAGCAGTGAATACGTGAGCGGGGGGCGACGATGGCAGTTCTTC; CDR3aa: CASSEYVSGGRRWQFF
v_gene: TRBV5-8; abundance: few; d_gene: NA; j_gene: TRBJ1-2; CDR3nt: TGTGCCAGCAGCACCCGACCGGACAGCACCCGATATAACTATGGCTACACCTTC; CDR3aa: CASSTRPDSTRYNYGYTF
v_gene: TRBV4-2; abundance: NA; d_gene: NA; j_gene: TRBJ1-1; CDR3nt: TGTGCCAGCAGCCAAGGTTCGGGGCCGAACACTGAAGCTTTCTTT; CDR3aa: CASSQGSGPNTEAFF
v_gene: TRBV6-1; abundance: NA; d_gene: NA; j_gene: TRBJ1-5; CDR3nt: TGTGCCAGCAGTACTTTAGGGTATGGACAGCCCCAGCATTTT; CDR3aa: CASSTLGYGQPQHF
v_gene: TRBV10-3; abundance: few; d_gene: TRBD1; j_gene: TRBJ2-5; CDR3nt: TGTGCCATCAGCGGACAGGCTCAGGAGACCCAGTACTTC; CDR3aa: CAISGQAQETQYF
v_gene: TRBV12-3/TRBV12-4; abundance: NA; d_gene: NA; j_gene: TRBJ1-2; CDR3nt: TGTGCCAGCAGTTTGAGGGACTATGGCTACACCTTC; CDR3aa: CASSLRDYGYTF
v_gene: TRBV5-6; abundance: NA; d_gene: NA; j_gene: TRBJ1-1; CDR3nt: TGTGCCAGCAGCTTGGTGTCGGGGGAGGCTTTCTTT; CDR3aa: CASSLVSGEAFF
v_gene: TRBV2; abundance: few; d_gene: NA; j_gene: TRBJ2-6; CDR3nt: TGTGCCAGCAGTGAAGGGGCAGCCGCTGGGGCCAACGTCCTGACTTTC; CDR3aa: CASSEGAAAGANVLTF
v_gene: TRBV20-1; abundance: NA; d_gene: TRBD1; j_gene: TRBJ1-1; CDR3nt: TGCAGTGCTAGAGGCAGGGGGGGATCCACTGAAGCTTTCTTT; CDR3aa: CSARGRGGSTEAFF
v_gene: TRBV5-1; abundance: many; d_gene: TRBD2; j_gene: TRBJ2-1; CDR3nt: TGCGCCAGCAGCTTGACGGGGGGGCATTACAATGAGCAGTTCTTC; CDR3aa: CASSLTGGHYNEQFF
v_gene: TRBV11-2; abundance: NA; d_gene: NA; j_gene: TRBJ1-1; CDR3nt: TGTGCCAGCAGCCTCTCTCGCCTGATGAACACTGAAGCTTTCTTT; CDR3aa: CASSLSRLMNTEAFF
v_gene: TRBV18; abundance: few; d_gene: NA; j_gene: TRBJ1-1; CDR3nt: TGTGCCAGCTCACCAGGGGCGACAGGCATGAACACTGAAGCTTTCTTT; CDR3aa: CASSPGATGMNTEAFF
v_gene: TRBV24-1; abundance: few; d_gene: NA; j_gene: TRBJ2-3; CDR3nt: TGTGCCACCAGTGATCCCAGGGGCCCGGGCGATACGCAGTATTTT; CDR3aa: CATSDPRGPGDTQYF
v_gene: TRBV10-3; abundance: NA; d_gene: TRBD2; j_gene: TRBJ2-7; CDR3nt: TGTGCCATCAGTCTGGAACTAGCGGGGGTCGAGCAGTACTTC; CDR3aa: CAISLELAGVEQYF
v_gene: TRBV28; abundance: few; d_gene: TRBD1; j_gene: TRBJ1-2; CDR3nt: TGTGCCAGCAGACACCGGGACAGGGAAGACTATGGCTACACCTTC; CDR3aa: CASRHRDREDYGYTF
v_gene: TRBV5-1; abundance: NA; d_gene: TRBD2; j_gene: TRBJ2-1; CDR3nt: TGCGCCAGCAGCTTGCTCCGGGGAGGGGTCAATGAGCAGTTCTTC; CDR3aa: CASSLLRGGVNEQFF
v_gene: TRBV5-1; abundance: few; d_gene: NA; j_gene: TRBJ2-7; CDR3nt: TGCGCCAGCAGCTTGGTCGGTACTACCTACGAGCAGTACTTC; CDR3aa: CASSLVGTTYEQYF
v_gene: TRBV5-1; abundance: many; d_gene: TRBD1; j_gene: TRBJ2-5; CDR3nt: TGCGCCAGCAGCATCCTTGGGCGGACAGGAGACCGGGAGACCCAGTACTTC; CDR3aa: CASSILGRTGDRETQYF
v_gene: TRBV20-1; abundance: NA; d_gene: NA; j_gene: TRBJ1-1; CDR3nt: TGCAGTGCTAGACATGACACTGAAGCTTTCTTT; CDR3aa: CSARHDTEAFF
v_gene: TRBV12-3/TRBV12-4; abundance: NA; d_gene: TRBD1; j_gene: TRBJ1-1; CDR3nt: TGTGCCAGCAGTGGGGGACAGGGGGAGGGTTGGGGCACTGAAGCTTTCTTT; CDR3aa: CASSGGQGEGWGTEAFF
v_gene: TRBV7-3; abundance: many; d_gene: TRBD1; j_gene: TRBJ2-7; CDR3nt: TGTGCCAGCAGCCCATCACCGGGACAGGGGCCGTACTTC; CDR3aa: CASSPSPGQGPYF
v_gene: TRBV6-2/TRBV6-3; abundance: many; d_gene: NA; j_gene: TRBJ1-5; CDR3nt: TGTGCCAGCAGTTCCCCCCGGGAGATCAATCAGCCCCAGCATTTT; CDR3aa: CASSSPREINQPQHF
v_gene: TRBV18; abundance: few; d_gene: NA; j_gene: TRBJ2-4; CDR3nt: TGTGCCAGCTCACCACTAAGCACTAGCCAAAACATTCAGTACTTC; CDR3aa: CASSPLSTSQNIQYF
v_gene: TRBV7-9; abundance: few; d_gene: NA; j_gene: TRBJ2-7; CDR3nt: TGTGCCAGCAGCTTGCTGACGGACTCCTACGAGCAGTACTTC; CDR3aa: CASSLLTDSYEQYF
v_gene: TRBV7-2; abundance: few; d_gene: NA; j_gene: TRBJ2-1; CDR3nt: TGTGCCAGCAGCTTAAACCCCCCGAATGAGCAGTTCTTC; CDR3aa: CASSLNPPNEQFF
v_gene: TRBV2; abundance: many; d_gene: NA; j_gene: TRBJ2-7; CDR3nt: TGTGCCAGCAGGGGGCTTACCTACGAGCAGTACTTC; CDR3aa: CASRGLTYEQYF
v_gene: TRBV12-3/TRBV12-4; abundance: few; d_gene: TRBD1; j_gene: TRBJ2-7; CDR3nt: TGTGCCAGCAGCCGCGACAGGGGGCTCTACGAGCAGTACTTC; CDR3aa: CASSRDRGLYEQYF
v_gene: TRBV12-3/TRBV12-4; abundance: many; d_gene: TRBD2; j_gene: TRBJ2-4; CDR3nt: TGTGCCAGCAGTTTAGCCAGGGAGGGAAACATTCAGTACTTC; CDR3aa: CASSLAREGNIQYF
v_gene: TRBV3-1; abundance: NA; d_gene: NA; j_gene: TRBJ2-1; CDR3nt: TGTGCCAGCAGCCTTTACCCTTTAAGCGGATTGTACAATGAGCAGTTCTTC; CDR3aa: CASSLYPLSGLYNEQFF
v_gene: TRBV4-3; abundance: NA; d_gene: NA; j_gene: TRBJ1-4; CDR3nt: TGCGCCAGCAGCCAAGACTTTGGACGGCACAATGAAAAACTGTTTTTT; CDR3aa: CASSQDFGRHNEKLFF
v_gene: TRBV7-7; abundance: NA; d_gene: TRBD2; j_gene: TRBJ2-5; CDR3nt: TGTGCTAGCAGCTTAGTGCTAGCGGGGGGCCGCCAAGAGACCCAGTACTTC; CDR3aa: CASSLVLAGGRQETQYF
v_gene: TRBV20-1; abundance: NA; d_gene: NA; j_gene: TRBJ2-3; CDR3nt: TGCAGTGCGCAGGAATCCTACGGCTGGACTCCGGATACGCAGTATTTT; CDR3aa: CSAQESYGWTPDTQYF
v_gene: TRBV5-1; abundance: NA; d_gene: TRBD1; j_gene: TRBJ1-6; CDR3nt: TGCGCCAGCAGCTTGGGCGGGACAGGTTATTCACCCCTCCACTTT; CDR3aa: CASSLGGTGYSPLHF
v_gene: TRBV24-1; abundance: NA; d_gene: TRBD1; j_gene: TRBJ1-2; CDR3nt: TGTGCCACCAGTGACGGACAGGGCTATGGCTACACCTTC; CDR3aa: CATSDGQGYGYTF
v_gene: TRBV19; abundance: NA; d_gene: NA; j_gene: TRBJ2-7; CDR3nt: TGTGCCAGTAGTATCGGCGTTCGGGGATGGGAGCAGTACTTC; CDR3aa: CASSIGVRGWEQYF
v_gene: TRBV4-1; abundance: few; d_gene: NA; j_gene: TRBJ1-2; CDR3nt: TGCGCCAGCAGCCAAGTTACCAGGGGACTTAACTATGGCTACACCTTC; CDR3aa: CASSQVTRGLNYGYTF
v_gene: TRBV3-1; abundance: many; d_gene: TRBD2; j_gene: TRBJ2-4; CDR3nt: TGTGCCAGCAGGACTAGCGGGAGCCCAAACATTCAGTACTTC; CDR3aa: CASRTSGSPNIQYF
v_gene: TRBV27; abundance: many; d_gene: TRBD1; j_gene: TRBJ2-7; CDR3nt: TGTGCCAGCAGTCACGGACAGGGTACCGAGTACTTC; CDR3aa: CASSHGQGTEYF
v_gene: TRBV29-1; abundance: NA; d_gene: NA; j_gene: TRBJ1-4; CDR3nt: TGCAGCGCCGGACGGTCTAATGAAAAACTGTTTTTT; CDR3aa: CSAGRSNEKLFF
v_gene: TRBV4-1; abundance: many; d_gene: NA; j_gene: TRBJ2-5; CDR3nt: TGCGCCAGCAGCTTCGAACCGACCGACGCACAAGAGACCCAGTACTTC; CDR3aa: CASSFEPTDAQETQYF